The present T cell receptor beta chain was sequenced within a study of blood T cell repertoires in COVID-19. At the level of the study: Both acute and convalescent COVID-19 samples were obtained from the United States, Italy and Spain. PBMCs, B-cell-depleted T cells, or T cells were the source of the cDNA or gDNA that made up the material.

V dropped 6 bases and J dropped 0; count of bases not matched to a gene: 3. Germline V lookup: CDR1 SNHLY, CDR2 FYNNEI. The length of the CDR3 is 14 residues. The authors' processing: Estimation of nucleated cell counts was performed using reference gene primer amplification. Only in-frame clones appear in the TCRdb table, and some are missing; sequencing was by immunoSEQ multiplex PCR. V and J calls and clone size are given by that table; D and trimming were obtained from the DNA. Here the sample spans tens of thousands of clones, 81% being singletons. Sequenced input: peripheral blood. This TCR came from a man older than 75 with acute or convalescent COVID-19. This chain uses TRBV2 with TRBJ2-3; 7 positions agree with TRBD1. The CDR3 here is CASRNRGSTDTQYF. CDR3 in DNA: TGTGCCAGCAGAAACAGGGGTAGCACAGATACGCAGTATTTT.